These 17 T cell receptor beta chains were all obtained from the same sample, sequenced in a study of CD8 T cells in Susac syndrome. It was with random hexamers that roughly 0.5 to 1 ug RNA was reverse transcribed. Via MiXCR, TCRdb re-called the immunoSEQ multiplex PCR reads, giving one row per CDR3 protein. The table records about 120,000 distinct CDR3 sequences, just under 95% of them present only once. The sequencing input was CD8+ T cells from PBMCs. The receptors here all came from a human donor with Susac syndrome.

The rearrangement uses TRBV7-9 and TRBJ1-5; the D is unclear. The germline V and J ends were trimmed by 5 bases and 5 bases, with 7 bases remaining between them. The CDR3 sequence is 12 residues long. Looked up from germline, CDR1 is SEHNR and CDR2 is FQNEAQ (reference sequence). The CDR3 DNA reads TGTGCCAGCAGCCCCACCGATCAGCCCCAGCATTTT. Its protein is CASSPTDQPQHF.

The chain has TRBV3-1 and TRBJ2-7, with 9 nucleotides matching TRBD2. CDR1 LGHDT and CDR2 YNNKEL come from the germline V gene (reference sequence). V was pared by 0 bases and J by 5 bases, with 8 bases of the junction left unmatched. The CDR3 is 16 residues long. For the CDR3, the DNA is TGTGCCAGCAGCCAAGACAAGCCTAGCGGGGTTCACGAGCAGTACTTC. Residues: CASSQDKPSGVHEQYF.

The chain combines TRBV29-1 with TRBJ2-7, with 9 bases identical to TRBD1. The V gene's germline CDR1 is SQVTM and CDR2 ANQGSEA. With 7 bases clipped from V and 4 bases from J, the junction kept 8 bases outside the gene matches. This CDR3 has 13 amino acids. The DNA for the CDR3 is TGCAGCGCGGAACAGGGGGCAGGGTACGAGCAGTACTTC. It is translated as CSAEQGAGYEQYF.

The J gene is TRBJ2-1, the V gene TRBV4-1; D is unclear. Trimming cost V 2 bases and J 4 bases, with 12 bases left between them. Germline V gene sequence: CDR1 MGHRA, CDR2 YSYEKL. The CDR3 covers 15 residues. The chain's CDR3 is CASSQQGQLYNEQFF. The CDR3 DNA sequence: TGCGCCAGCAGCCAACAAGGGCAGTTATACAATGAGCAGTTCTTC.

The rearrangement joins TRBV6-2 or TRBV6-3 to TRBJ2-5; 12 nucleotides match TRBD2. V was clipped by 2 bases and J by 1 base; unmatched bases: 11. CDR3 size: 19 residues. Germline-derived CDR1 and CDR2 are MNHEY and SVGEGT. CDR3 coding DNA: TGTGCCAGCAGTTACACGACTAGCGGGGGTCCTCCCACCCAAGAGACCCAGTACTTC. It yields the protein CASSYTTSGGPPTQETQYF.

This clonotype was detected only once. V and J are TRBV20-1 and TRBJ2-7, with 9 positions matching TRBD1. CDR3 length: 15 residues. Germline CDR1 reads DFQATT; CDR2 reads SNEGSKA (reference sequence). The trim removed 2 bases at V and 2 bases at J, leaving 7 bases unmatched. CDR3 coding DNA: TGCAGTGCTAGACGCCGGGACAGGGAAGCCTACGAGCAGTACTTC. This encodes CSARRRDREAYEQYF.

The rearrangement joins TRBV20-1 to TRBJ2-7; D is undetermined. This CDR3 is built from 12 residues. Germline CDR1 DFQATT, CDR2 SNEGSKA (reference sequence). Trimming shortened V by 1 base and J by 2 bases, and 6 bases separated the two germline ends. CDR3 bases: TGCAGTGCTAGAGCGGAGACCTACGAGCAGTACTTC. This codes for CSARAETYEQYF.

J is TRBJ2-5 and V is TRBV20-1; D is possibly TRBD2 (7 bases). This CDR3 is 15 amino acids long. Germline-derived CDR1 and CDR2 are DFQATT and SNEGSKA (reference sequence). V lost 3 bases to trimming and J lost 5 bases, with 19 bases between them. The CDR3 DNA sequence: TGCAGTGCTAGGGACCCTTCGGGGGGCAGGGAGACCCAGTACTTC. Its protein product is CSARDPSGGRETQYF.

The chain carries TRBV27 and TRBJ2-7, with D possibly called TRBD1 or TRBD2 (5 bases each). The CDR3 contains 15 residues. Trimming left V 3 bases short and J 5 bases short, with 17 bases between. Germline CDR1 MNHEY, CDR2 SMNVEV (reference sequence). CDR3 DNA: TGTGCCAGCAGTTTGCGACCGGGACGGGTAAACGAGCAGTACTTC. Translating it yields CASSLRPGRVNEQYF.

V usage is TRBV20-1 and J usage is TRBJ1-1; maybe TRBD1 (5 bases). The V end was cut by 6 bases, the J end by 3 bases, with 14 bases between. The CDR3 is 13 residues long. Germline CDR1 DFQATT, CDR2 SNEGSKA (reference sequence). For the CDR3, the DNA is TGCAGTGCAAAAGGGACCATGGACACTGAAGCTTTCTTT. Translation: CSAKGTMDTEAFF.

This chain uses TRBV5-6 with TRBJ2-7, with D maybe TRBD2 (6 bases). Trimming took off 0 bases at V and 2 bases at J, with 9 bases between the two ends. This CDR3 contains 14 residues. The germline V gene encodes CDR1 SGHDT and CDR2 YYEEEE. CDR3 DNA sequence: TGTGCCAGCAGCTTGGGGTCGGGAGCCTACGAGCAGTACTTC. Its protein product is CASSLGSGAYEQYF.

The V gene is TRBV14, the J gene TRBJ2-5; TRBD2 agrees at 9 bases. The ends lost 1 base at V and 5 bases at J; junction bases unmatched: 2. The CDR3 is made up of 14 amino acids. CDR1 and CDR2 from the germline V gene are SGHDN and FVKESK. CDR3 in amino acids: CASSQGLAAETQYF. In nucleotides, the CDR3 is TGTGCCAGCAGCCAAGGACTAGCGGCGGAGACCCAGTACTTC. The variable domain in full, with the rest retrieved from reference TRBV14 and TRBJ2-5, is EAGVTQFPSHSVIEKGQTVTLRCDPISGHDNLYWYRRVMGKEIKFLLHFVKESKQDESGMPNNRFLAERTGGTYSTLKVQPAELEDSGVYFCASSQGLAAETQYFGPGTRLLVL.

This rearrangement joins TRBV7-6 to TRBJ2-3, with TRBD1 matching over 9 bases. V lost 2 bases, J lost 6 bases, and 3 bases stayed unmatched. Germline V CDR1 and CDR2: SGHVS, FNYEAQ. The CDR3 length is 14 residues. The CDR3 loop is CASSLMDRGDTQYF. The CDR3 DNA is TGTGCCAGCAGCTTAATGGACAGGGGCGATACGCAGTATTTT.

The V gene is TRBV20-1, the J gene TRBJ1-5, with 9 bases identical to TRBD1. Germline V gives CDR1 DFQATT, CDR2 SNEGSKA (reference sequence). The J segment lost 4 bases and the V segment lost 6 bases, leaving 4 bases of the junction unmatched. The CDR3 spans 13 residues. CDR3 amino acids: CSAGGTGNQPQHF. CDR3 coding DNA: TGCAGTGCGGGGGGGACAGGGAATCAGCCCCAGCATTTT.

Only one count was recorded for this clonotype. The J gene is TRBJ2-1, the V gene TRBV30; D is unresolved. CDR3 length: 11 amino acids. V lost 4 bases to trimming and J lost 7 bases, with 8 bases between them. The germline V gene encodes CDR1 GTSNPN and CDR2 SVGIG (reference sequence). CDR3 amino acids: CAWKPLNEQFF. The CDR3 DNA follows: TGTGCCTGGAAACCCCTTAATGAGCAGTTCTTC. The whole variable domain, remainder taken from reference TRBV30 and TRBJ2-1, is SQTIHQWPATLVQPVGSPLSLECTVEGTSNPNLYWYRQAAGRGLQLLFYSVGIGQISSEVPQNLSASRPQDRQFILSSKKLLLSDSGFYLCAWKPLNEQFFGPGTRLTVL.

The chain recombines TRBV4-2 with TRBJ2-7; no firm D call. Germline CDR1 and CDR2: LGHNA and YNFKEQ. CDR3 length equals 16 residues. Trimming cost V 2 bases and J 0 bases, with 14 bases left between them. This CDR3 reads CASSQSSGESSYEQYF. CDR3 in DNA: TGTGCCAGCAGCCAAAGTTCAGGCGAAAGCTCCTACGAGCAGTACTTC.

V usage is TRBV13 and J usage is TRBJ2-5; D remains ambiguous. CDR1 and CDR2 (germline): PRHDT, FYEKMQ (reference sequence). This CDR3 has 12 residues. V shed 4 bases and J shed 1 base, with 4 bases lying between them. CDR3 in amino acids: CASSSLQETQYF. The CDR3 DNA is TGTGCCAGCAGCTCGCTCCAAGAGACCCAGTACTTC. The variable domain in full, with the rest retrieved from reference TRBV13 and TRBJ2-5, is AAGVIQSPRHLIKEKRETATLKCYPIPRHDTVYWYQQGPGQDPQFLISFYEKMQSDKGSIPDRFSAQQFSDYHSELNMSSLELGDSALYFCASSSLQETQYFGPGTRLLVL.